The rows below give T cell receptor beta chains drawn from one sample of a study of cytomegalovirus exposure and HLA in healthy donors. Using immunoSEQ multiplex PCR, the repertoire was profiled, and TCRdb retains in-frame clones only, with some absent. This table holds 95,000 to 150,000 clones. Sequencing was done on a sample of PBMCs. Receptors originate from a young man in good health and CMV-seronegative. The CDR3 runs from the conserved cysteine through the conserved F or W. D genes are given only for firm matches.

d_gene	v_gene	j_gene	CDR3aa	CDR3nt
.	TRBV11-2	TRBJ2-2	CASSLGGGRTGELFF	TGTGCCAGCAGCTTAGGTGGCGGAAGGACCGGGGAGCTGTTTTTT
TRBD1	TRBV5-1	TRBJ2-1	CASSYPQTGYSEQFF	TGCGCCAGCAGCTACCCTCAGACAGGGTATAGTGAGCAGTTCTTC
.	TRBV19	TRBJ2-7	CASSIEQGYYEQYF	TGTGCCAGTAGTATAGAGCAGGGATACTACGAGCAGTACTTC
TRBD1	TRBV7-9	TRBJ1-4	CASSLAGQGAVSNEKLFF	TGTGCCAGCAGCTTAGCGGGACAGGGGGCCGTATCTAATGAAAAACTGTTTTTT
.	TRBV6-6	TRBJ1-5	CASRLQSPNQPQHF	TGTGCCAGCAGATTACAGAGCCCTAATCAGCCCCAGCATTTT
.	TRBV5-4	TRBJ1-2	CASSAGTALYGYTF	TGTGCCAGCAGCGCGGGGACTGCCCTCTATGGCTACACCTTC
.	TRBV13	TRBJ2-7	CASSLRSEDRRGSYEQYF	TGTGCCAGCAGCTTAAGATCGGAAGACAGGCGAGGCTCCTACGAGCAGTACTTC
.	TRBV5-1	TRBJ2-3	CASSLARQATDTQYF	TGCGCCAGCAGCTTGGCCCGACAGGCCACAGATACGCAGTATTTT
.	TRBV16	TRBJ1-1	CASRLGGTEAFF	TGTGCCAGCAGACTCGGAGGCACTGAAGCTTTCTTT
TRBD1	TRBV9	TRBJ2-6	CASSVGSSFPGQGVSGANVLTF	TGTGCCAGCAGCGTAGGGAGCTCCTTCCCGGGACAGGGGGTCTCTGGGGCCAACGTCCTGACTTTC
TRBD1	TRBV19	TRBJ1-4	CASSLRDRGLSNEKLFF	TGTGCCAGTAGTCTCCGGGACAGGGGGCTTAGTAATGAAAAACTGTTTTTT
.	TRBV7-9	TRBJ2-4	CASSPPLGRSEYF	TGTGCCAGCAGCCCCCCCCTGGGGCGATCGGAGTACTTC
TRBD1	TRBV2	TRBJ1-2	CASSRQGRGYTF	TGTGCCAGCTCCCGACAGGGACGAGGCTACACCTTC
.	TRBV2	TRBJ2-1	CASSEVRGFEQFF	TGTGCCAGCAGTGAAGTAAGAGGGTTTGAGCAGTTCTTC
TRBD1	TRBV2	TRBJ1-1	CASSARDRGRTEAFF	TGTGCCAGCAGCGCCCGCGACAGGGGAAGGACTGAAGCTTTCTTT
.	TRBV18	TRBJ1-2	CASSPHSLLDRATTF	TGTGCCAGCTCACCCCACTCACTACTCGACAGAGCAACCACCTTC
TRBD1	TRBV7-9	TRBJ2-6	CASSPSPGQDATGANVLTF	TGTGCCAGCAGCCCGTCTCCGGGACAGGACGCAACTGGGGCCAACGTCCTGACTTTC
.	TRBV9	TRBJ1-3	CASSPDSNTIYF	TGTGCCAGCAGCCCCGACAGCAACACCATATATTTT
TRBD1	TRBV6-5	TRBJ2-7	CASSYADRVDEQYF	TGTGCCAGCAGTTACGCGGACAGGGTGGACGAGCAGTACTTC
TRBD1	TRBV6-6	TRBJ1-2	CASTRGQGAYGYTF	TGTGCCAGCACCCGGGGACAGGGGGCCTATGGCTACACCTTC
TRBD1	TRBV7-3	TRBJ2-2	CASSLRGQGQFANTGELFF	TGTGCCAGCAGCTTAAGGGGACAGGGGCAATTCGCGAACACCGGGGAGCTGTTTTTT
TRBD1	TRBV6-6	TRBJ1-5	CASTARGIGGQPQHF	TGTGCCAGCACCGCCAGGGGGATTGGGGGTCAGCCCCAGCATTTT
TRBD2	TRBV13	TRBJ2-1	CASSFGLAGYNEQFF	TGTGCCAGCAGCTTCGGACTAGCGGGTTACAATGAGCAGTTCTTC
TRBD2	TRBV9	TRBJ2-5	CASSVSTSGGETQYF	TGTGCCAGCAGCGTGTCGACTAGCGGGGGTGAGACCCAGTACTTC
.	TRBV19	TRBJ2-2	CASSLISGRLGELFF	TGTGCCAGTAGTCTCATTAGCGGAAGACTCGGGGAGCTGTTTTTT
TRBD1	TRBV10-2	TRBJ2-2	CASSDSGTGAGELFF	TGCGCCAGCAGTGACTCCGGGACAGGGGCCGGGGAGCTGTTTTTT
.	TRBV4-1	TRBJ1-5	CASSQDGRGSQHF	TGCGCCAGCAGCCAAGATGGCCGGGGTAGCCAGCATTTT
.	TRBV7-2	TRBJ2-6	CASSHDRAGANVLTF	TGTGCCAGCAGCCACGACAGAGCTGGGGCCAACGTCCTGACTTTC
.	TRBV28	TRBJ1-5	CASRTYYSNQPQHF	TGTGCCAGCAGAACCTATTATAGCAATCAGCCCCAGCATTTT